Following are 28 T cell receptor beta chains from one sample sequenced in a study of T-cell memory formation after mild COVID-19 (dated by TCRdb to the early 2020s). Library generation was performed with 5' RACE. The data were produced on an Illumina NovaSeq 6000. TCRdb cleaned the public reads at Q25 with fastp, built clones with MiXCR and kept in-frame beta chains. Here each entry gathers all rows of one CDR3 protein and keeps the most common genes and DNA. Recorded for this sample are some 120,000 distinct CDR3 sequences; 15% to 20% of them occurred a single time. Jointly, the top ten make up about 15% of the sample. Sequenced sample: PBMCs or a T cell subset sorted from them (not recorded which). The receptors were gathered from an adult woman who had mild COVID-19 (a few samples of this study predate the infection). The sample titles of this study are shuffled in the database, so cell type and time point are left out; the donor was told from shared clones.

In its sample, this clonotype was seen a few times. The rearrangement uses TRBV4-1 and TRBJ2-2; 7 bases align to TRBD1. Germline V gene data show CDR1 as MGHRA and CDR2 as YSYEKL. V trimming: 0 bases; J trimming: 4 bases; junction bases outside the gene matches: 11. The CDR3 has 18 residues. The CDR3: CASSQEPRQGFLTGELFF. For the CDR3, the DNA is TGCGCCAGCAGCCAAGAGCCCCGACAGGGTTTTCTCACCGGGGAGCTGTTTTTT.

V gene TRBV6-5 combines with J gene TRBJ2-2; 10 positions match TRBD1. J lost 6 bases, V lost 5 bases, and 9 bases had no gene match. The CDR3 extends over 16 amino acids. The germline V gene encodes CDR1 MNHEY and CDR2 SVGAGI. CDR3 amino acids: CASSRSGTGAPGELFF. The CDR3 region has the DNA TGTGCCAGCAGTAGATCCGGGACAGGGGCGCCCGGGGAGCTGTTTTTT.

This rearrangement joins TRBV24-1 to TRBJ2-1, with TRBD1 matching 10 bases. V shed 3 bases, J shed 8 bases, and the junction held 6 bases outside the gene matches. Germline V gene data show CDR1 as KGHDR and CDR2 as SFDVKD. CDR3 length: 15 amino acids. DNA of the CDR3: TGTGCCACCAGTGATCCCGGGACAGGGGACTATGAGCAGTTCTTC. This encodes CATSDPGTGDYEQFF.

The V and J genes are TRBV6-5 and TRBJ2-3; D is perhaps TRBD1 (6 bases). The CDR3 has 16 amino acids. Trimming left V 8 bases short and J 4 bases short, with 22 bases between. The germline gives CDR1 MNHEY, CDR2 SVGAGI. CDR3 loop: CASPGWGLEGPDTQYF. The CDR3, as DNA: TGTGCCAGCCCAGGTTGGGGGCTAGAGGGGCCAGATACGCAGTATTTT.

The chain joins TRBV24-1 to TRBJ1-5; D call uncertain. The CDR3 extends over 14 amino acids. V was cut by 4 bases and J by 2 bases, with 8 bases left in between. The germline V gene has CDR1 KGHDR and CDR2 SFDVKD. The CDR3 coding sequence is TGTGCCACCAGTGAAGTCAGCCGCAATCAGCCCCAGCATTTT. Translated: CATSEVSRNQPQHF.

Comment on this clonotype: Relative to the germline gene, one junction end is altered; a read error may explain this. The CDR3 sequence: CSARGRAIAKNIQYF. In DNA, the CDR3 is TGCAGTGCCAGAGGCAGGGCAATAGCCAAAAACATTCAGTACTTC. The rearrangement uses TRBV20-1 and TRBJ2-4, with D possibly TRBD1 on 5 matching bases. The CDR3 length is 15 residues. Germline V gives CDR1 DFQATT, CDR2 SNEGSKA (reference sequence).

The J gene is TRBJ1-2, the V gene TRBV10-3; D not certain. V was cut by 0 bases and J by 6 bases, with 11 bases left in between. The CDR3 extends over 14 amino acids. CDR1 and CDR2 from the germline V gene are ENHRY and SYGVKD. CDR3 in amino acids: CAISESLGNHGYTF. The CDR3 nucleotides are TGTGCCATCAGTGAGTCATTAGGGAATCATGGCTACACCTTC.

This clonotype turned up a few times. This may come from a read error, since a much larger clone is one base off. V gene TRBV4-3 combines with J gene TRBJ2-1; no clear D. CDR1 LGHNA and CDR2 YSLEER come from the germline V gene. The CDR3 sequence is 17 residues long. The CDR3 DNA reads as TGCGCCAGCTGCCAAGACGCCTCCAAGAGCTCCTACAATGAGCAGTTCTTC. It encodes CASCQDASKSSYNEQFF.

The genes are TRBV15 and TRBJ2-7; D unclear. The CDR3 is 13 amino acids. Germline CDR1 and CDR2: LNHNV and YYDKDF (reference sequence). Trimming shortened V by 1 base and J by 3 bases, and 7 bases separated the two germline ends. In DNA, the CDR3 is TGTGCCACCAGCAGAGGACTGGGCTACGAGCAGTACTTC. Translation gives CATSRGLGYEQYF.

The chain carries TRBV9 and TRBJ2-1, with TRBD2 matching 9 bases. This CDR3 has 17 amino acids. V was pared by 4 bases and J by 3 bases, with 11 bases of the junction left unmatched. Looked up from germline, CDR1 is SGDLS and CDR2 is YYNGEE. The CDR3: CASSLRGSGGFYNEQFF. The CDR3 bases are TGTGCCAGCAGCCTACGGGGTAGCGGGGGTTTCTACAATGAGCAGTTCTTC.

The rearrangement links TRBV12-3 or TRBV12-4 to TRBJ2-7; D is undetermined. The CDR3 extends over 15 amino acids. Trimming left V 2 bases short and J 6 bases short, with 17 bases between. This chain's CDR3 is CASSLNPSLRSEQYF. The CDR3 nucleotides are TGTGCCAGCAGTTTAAACCCGTCCCTCAGGAGCGAGCAGTACTTC.

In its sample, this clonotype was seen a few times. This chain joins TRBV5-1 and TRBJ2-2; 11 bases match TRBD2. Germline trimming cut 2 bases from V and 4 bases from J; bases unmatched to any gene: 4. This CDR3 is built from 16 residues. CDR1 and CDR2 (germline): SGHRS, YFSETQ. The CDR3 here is CASSLTSGGATGELFF. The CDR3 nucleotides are TGCGCCAGCAGCTTAACTAGCGGGGGCGCCACCGGGGAGCTGTTTTTT. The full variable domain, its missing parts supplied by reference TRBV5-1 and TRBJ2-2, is KAGVTQTPRYLIKTRGQQVTLSCSPISGHRSVSWYQQTPGQGLQFLFEYFSETQRNKGNFPGRFSGRQFSNSRSEMNVSTLELGDSALYLCASSLTSGGATGELFFGEGSRLTVL.

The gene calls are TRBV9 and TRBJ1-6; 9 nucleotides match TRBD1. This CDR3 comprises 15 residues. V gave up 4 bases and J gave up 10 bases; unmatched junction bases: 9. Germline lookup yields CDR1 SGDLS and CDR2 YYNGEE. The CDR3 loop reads CASSYRDRVGSPLHF. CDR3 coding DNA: TGTGCCAGCAGCTACCGGGACAGGGTCGGCTCACCCCTCCACTTT.

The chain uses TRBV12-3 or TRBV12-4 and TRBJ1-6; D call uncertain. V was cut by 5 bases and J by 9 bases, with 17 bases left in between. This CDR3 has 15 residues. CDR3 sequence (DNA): TGTGCCAGCAGTCCCACGTTCAGGATGCTTTCACCCCTCCACTTT. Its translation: CASSPTFRMLSPLHF.

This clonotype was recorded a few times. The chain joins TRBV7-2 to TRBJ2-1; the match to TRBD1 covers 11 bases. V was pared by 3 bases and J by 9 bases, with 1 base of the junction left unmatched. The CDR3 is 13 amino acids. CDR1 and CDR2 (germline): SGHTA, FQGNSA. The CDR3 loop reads CASSFGQGAEQFF. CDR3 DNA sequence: TGTGCCAGCAGCTTCGGACAGGGGGCTGAGCAGTTCTTC.

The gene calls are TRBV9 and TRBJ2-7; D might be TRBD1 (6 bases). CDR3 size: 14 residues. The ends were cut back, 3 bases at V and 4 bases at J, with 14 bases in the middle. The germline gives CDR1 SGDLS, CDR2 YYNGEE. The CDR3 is CASSALGTTYEQYF. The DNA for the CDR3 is TGTGCCAGCAGCGCCCTGGGGACAACATACGAGCAGTACTTC.

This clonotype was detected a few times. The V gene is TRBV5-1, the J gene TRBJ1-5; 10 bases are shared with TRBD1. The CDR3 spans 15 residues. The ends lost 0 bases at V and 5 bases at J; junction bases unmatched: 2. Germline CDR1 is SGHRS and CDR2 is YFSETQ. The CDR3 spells CASSLGTGGDQPQHF. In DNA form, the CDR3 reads TGCGCCAGCAGCTTGGGGACAGGGGGGGATCAGCCCCAGCATTTT. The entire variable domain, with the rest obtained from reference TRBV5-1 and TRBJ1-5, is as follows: KAGVTQTPRYLIKTRGQQVTLSCSPISGHRSVSWYQQTPGQGLQFLFEYFSETQRNKGNFPGRFSGRQFSNSRSEMNVSTLELGDSALYLCASSLGTGGDQPQHFGDGTRLSIL.

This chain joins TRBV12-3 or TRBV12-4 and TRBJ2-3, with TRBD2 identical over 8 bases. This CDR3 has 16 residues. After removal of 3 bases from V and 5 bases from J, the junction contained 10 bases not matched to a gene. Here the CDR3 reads CASSFVGAGVVDTQYF. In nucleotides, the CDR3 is TGTGCCAGCAGTTTTGTTGGAGCGGGAGTGGTAGATACGCAGTATTTT.

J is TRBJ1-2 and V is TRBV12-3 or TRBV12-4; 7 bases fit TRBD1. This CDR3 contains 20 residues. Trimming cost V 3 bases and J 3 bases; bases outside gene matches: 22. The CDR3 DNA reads TGTGCCAGCAGTTTCCCCTCCTCCCAGGGACAGAGGAACCATGACTATGGCTACACCTTC. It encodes CASSFPSSQGQRNHDYGYTF.

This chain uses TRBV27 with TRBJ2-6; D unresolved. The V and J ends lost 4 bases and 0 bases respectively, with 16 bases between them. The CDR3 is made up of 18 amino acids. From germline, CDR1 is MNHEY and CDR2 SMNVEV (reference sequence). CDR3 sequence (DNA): TGTGCCAGCAGTTCGAGCGCCGCATTGAGCTCTGGGGCCAACGTCCTGACTTTC. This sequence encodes CASSSSAALSSGANVLTF.

Here the CDR3 DNA reads TGTGCCAGCAGCTCACAGGGGGGACTAGCGGTTAATGAGCAGTTCTTC. It specifies CASSSQGGLAVNEQFF. The chain joins TRBV7-3 to TRBJ2-1, with 11 bases identical to TRBD2. With V trimmed by 4 bases and J by 7 bases, 9 bases remained unmatched. The CDR3 is made up of 16 amino acids. CDR1 and CDR2 (germline): SGHTA, FQGTGA.

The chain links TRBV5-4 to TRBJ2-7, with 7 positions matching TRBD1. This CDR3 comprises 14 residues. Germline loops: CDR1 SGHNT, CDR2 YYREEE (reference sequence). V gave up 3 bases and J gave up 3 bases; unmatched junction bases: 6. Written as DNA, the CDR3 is TGTGCCAGCAGCTCGACAGGGATTCGCTACGAGCAGTACTTC. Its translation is CASSSTGIRYEQYF.

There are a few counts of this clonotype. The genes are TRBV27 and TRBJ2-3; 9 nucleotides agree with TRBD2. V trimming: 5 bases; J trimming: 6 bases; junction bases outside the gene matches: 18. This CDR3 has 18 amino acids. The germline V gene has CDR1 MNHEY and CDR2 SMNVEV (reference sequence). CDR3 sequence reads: CASSPLLAGGPERDTQYF. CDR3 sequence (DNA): TGTGCCAGCAGTCCCCTCTTGGCGGGAGGGCCAGAGCGGGATACGCAGTATTTT.

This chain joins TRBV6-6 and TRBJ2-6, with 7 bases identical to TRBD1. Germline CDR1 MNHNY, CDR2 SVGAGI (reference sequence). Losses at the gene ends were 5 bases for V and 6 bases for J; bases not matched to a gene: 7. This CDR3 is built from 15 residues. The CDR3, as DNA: TGTGCCAGCAGTCTTGACAGGGATGTGGCCAACGTCCTGACTTTC. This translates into CASSLDRDVANVLTF.

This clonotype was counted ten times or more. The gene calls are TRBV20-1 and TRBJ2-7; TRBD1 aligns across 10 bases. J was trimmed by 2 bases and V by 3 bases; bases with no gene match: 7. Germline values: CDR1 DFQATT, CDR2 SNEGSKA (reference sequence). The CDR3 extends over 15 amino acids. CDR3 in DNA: TGCAGTGCTAGTCCTTATGGGACAGGGGCCTACGAGCAGTACTTC. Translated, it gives CSASPYGTGAYEQYF.

The CDR3 loop reads CSARSRTTRGGYNEQFF. The CDR3 coding sequence is TGCAGCGCCAGGTCAAGGACGACTCGCGGTGGGTACAATGAGCAGTTCTTC. V gene TRBV29-1 combines with J gene TRBJ2-1; no definite D call. CDR3 length: 17 amino acids. Germline CDR1 SQVTM, CDR2 ANQGSEA. V lost 7 bases to trimming and J lost 4 bases, with 26 bases between them.

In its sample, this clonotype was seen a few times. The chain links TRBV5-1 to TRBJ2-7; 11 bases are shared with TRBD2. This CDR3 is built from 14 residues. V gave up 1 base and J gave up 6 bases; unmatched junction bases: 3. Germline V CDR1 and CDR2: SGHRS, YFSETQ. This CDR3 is CASSLTSGSTEQYF. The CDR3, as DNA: TGCGCCAGCAGCTTGACTAGCGGGAGTACCGAGCAGTACTTC.

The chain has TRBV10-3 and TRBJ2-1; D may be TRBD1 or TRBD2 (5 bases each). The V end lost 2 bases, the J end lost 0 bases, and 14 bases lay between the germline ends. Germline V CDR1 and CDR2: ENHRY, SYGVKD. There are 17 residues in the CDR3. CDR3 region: CAISEGGFGNSYNEQFF. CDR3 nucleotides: TGTGCCATCAGTGAGGGGGGTTTCGGCAACTCCTACAATGAGCAGTTCTTC.